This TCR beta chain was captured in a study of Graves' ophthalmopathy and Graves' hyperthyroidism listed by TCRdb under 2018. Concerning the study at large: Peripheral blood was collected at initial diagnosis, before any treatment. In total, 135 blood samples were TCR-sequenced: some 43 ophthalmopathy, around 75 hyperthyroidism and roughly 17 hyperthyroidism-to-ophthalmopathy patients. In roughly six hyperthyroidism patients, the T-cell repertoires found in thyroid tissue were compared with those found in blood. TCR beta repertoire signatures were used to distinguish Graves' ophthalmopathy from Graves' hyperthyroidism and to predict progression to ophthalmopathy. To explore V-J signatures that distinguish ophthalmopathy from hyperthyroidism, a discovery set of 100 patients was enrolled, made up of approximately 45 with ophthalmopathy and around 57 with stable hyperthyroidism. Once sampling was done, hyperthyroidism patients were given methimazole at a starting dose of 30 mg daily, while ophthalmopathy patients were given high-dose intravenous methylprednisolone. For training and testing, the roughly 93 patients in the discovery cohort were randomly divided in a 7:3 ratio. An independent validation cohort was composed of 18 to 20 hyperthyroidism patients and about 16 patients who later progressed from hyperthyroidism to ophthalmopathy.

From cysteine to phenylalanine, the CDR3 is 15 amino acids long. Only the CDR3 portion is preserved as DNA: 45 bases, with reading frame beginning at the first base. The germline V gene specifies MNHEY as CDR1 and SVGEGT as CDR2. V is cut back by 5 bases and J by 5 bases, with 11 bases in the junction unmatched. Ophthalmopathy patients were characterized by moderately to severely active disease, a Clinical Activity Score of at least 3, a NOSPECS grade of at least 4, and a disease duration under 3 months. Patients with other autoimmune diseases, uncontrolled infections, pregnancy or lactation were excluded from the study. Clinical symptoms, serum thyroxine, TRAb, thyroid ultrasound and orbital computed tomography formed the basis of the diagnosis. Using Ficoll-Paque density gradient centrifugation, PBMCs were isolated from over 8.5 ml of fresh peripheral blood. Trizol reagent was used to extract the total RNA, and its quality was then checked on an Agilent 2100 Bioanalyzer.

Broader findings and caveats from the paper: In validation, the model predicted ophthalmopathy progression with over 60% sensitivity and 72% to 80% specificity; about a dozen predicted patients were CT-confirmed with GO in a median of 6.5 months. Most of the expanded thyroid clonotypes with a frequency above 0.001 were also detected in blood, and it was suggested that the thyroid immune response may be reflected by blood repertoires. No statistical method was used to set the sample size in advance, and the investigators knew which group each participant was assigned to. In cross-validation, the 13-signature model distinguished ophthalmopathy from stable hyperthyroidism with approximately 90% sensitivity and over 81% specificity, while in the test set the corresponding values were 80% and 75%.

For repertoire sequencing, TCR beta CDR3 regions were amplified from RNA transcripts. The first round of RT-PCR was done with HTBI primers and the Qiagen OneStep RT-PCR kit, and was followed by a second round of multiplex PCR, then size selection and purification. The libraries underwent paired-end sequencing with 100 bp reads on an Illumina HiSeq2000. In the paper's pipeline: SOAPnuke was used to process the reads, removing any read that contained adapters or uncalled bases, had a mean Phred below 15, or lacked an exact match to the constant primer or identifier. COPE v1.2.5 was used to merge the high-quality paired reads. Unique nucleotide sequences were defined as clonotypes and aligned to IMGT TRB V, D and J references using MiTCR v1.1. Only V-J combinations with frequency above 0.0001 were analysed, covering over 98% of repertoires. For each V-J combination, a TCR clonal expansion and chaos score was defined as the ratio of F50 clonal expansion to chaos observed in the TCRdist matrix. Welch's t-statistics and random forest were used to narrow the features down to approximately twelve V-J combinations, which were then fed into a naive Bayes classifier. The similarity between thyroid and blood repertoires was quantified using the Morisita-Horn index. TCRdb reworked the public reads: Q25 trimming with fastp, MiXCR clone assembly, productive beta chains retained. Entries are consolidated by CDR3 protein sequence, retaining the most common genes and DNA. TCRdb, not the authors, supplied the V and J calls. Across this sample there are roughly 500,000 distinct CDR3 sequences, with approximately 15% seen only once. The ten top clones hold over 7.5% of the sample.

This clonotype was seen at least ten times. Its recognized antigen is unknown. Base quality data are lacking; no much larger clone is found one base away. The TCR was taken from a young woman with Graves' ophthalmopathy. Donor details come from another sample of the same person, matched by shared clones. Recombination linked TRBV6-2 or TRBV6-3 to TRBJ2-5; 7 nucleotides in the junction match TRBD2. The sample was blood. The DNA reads TGTGCCAGCAGTACCTCCGGGCTAGCGGTGGAGACCCAGTACTTC. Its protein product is CASSTSGLAVETQYF.